The 6 T cell receptor beta chains below come from one sample, sequenced in a study of cytomegalovirus exposure and HLA in healthy donors. The PCR used 60 Vbeta and 13 Jbeta primers. Clones were sequenced by immunoSEQ multiplex PCR, and TCRdb holds only the in-frame ones, with some missing. The data hold 200,000 or so clones, with about 79% observed a single time. What was sequenced was PBMCs. These receptors came from a boy between 2 and 10 years old in good health and CMV-seronegative.

The chain recombines TRBV19 with TRBJ2-3; 9 bases fit TRBD2. The CDR3 has 14 residues. Unmatched junction bases numbered 9, after V lost 8 bases and J lost 6 bases. Germline-derived CDR1 and CDR2 are LNHDA and SQIVND (reference sequence). CDR3 region: CASQLRGGADTQYF. The CDR3 coding sequence is TGTGCCAGTCAGTTGCGCGGGGGGGCCGATACGCAGTATTTT.

This chain connects TRBV9 to TRBJ2-5; perhaps TRBD2 as D (5 bases). There are 15 residues in the CDR3. V lost 4 bases and J 4 bases, leaving 17 bases between the germline ends. Germline CDR1 reads SGDLS; CDR2 reads YYNGEE. The CDR3 reads CASSMAGISRETQYF. The DNA for the CDR3 is TGTGCCAGCAGCATGGCCGGGATCTCAAGAGAGACCCAGTACTTC.

V gene TRBV28 combines with J gene TRBJ1-5; D may be TRBD1 (5 bases). This CDR3 has 13 amino acids. The V end lost 3 bases, the J end lost 6 bases, and 9 bases lay between the germline ends. From germline, CDR1 is MDHEN and CDR2 SYDVKM. CDR3: CASSLNQGQPQHF. For the CDR3, the DNA is TGTGCCAGCAGTTTGAACCAGGGTCAGCCCCAGCATTTT.

The chain carries TRBV29-1 and TRBJ2-4; the D gene is possibly TRBD1 (5 bases). The germline V gene has CDR1 SQVTM and CDR2 ANQGSEA. The CDR3 is 13 amino acids. V was shortened by 6 bases and J by 5 bases, with 14 bases between the two germline ends. The CDR3 nucleotides read TGCAGCGTAAACCGCCAGGGTGAAAACATTCAGTACTTC. It specifies CSVNRQGENIQYF.

The chain recombines TRBV5-1 with TRBJ2-1, with TRBD1 matching over 11 bases. There are 16 residues in the CDR3. Germline CDR1 and CDR2: SGHRS and YFSETQ. V gave up 4 bases and J gave up 4 bases; unmatched junction bases: 7. Here the CDR3 reads CASSPQDRGLYNEQFF. DNA for the CDR3: TGCGCCAGCAGCCCTCAGGACAGGGGGCTTTACAATGAGCAGTTCTTC.

The chain has TRBV20-1 and TRBJ1-4, with TRBD1 matching 7 bases. This CDR3 has 11 residues. J was trimmed by 13 bases and V by 1 base; bases with no gene match: 3. Germline V gene data show CDR1 as DFQATT and CDR2 as SNEGSKA (reference sequence). CDR3 nucleotide sequence: TGCAGTGCTAGAGTTTCAGGGGGACTGTTTTTT. Translating gives CSARVSGGLFF.